This entry features one TCR beta chain sequence. This clonotype showed up many times. Its antigen is unknown. No much larger clone exists at a distance of one base, and base qualities are not known. Ophthalmopathy patients were characterized by moderately to severely active disease, a Clinical Activity Score of at least 3, a NOSPECS grade of at least 4, and a disease duration under 3 months. Patients with other autoimmune diseases, uncontrolled infections, pregnancy or lactation were excluded from the study. Clinical symptoms, serum thyroxine, TRAb, thyroid ultrasound and orbital computed tomography were used for diagnosis. Using Ficoll-Paque density gradient centrifugation, PBMCs were isolated from approximately 11 ml of fresh peripheral blood. Trizol reagent was used to extract the total RNA, and its quality was then checked on an Agilent 2100 Bioanalyzer. The data stem from a study of Graves' ophthalmopathy and Graves' hyperthyroidism (dated by TCRdb to the late 2010s). Turning to the overall study: Peripheral blood was collected at initial diagnosis, prior to any treatment. The study used TCR beta repertoire signatures to distinguish Graves' ophthalmopathy from Graves' hyperthyroidism and to predict progression to ophthalmopathy. The independent validation cohort included 18 to 20 hyperthyroidism patients plus 17 patients who later progressed from hyperthyroidism to ophthalmopathy. To explore V-J signatures that distinguish ophthalmopathy from hyperthyroidism, a discovery set of about a hundred patients was enrolled, made up of approximately 45 with ophthalmopathy and around 57 with stable hyperthyroidism. In total, 135 blood samples were TCR-sequenced: approximately 42 ophthalmopathy, some 72 hyperthyroidism and roughly 17 hyperthyroidism-to-ophthalmopathy patients. T-cell repertoires of thyroid tissue and blood were compared in six or seven hyperthyroidism patients. Following sampling, methimazole starting at 30 mg daily was administered to hyperthyroidism patients, and high-dose intravenous methylprednisolone was administered to ophthalmopathy patients.

TCR beta CDR3 regions were amplified from RNA transcripts for repertoire sequencing. HTBI primers and the Qiagen OneStep RT-PCR kit were used in a first-round RT-PCR, which was followed by a second-round multiplex PCR, size selection and purification. The libraries underwent paired-end sequencing with 100 bp reads on an Illumina HiSeq2000. Per the authors' processing: SOAPnuke was used for read processing, and reads with adapters, uncalled bases, a mean Phred below 15, or no exact constant-primer or identifier match were discarded. COPE v1.2.5 was used to merge the high-quality paired reads. Each unique nucleotide sequence was defined as a clonotype, and clonotypes were aligned to IMGT TRB V, D and J references with MiTCR v1.1. The analysis was limited to V-J combinations with a frequency above 0.0001, which together covered 99.2% of repertoires. A TCR clonal expansion and chaos score per V-J combination was defined as the ratio of F50 clonal expansion to chaos observed in the TCRdist matrix. Welch's t-statistics and random forest were used to reduce features to some 13 V-J combinations, which were fed into a naive Bayes classifier. The similarity between thyroid and blood repertoires was quantified using the Morisita-Horn index. TCRdb's own reprocessing of the public reads used fastp at Q25 and MiXCR and kept productive beta chains. One record per CDR3 amino acid sequence lists the most common genes and DNA. The V and J calls were determined by TCRdb, not by the authors. Present in this sample are about 340,000 distinct CDR3 sequences, under 20% of which were seen just once. The ten largest clones capture 12% of the sample.

The paper as a whole reports these results and caveats: The 13-signature model separated ophthalmopathy from stable hyperthyroidism with approximately 88% sensitivity and 81.08% specificity in cross-validation, and 80%/75% in the test set. Among expanded thyroid clonotypes with frequency above 0.001, most also showed up in blood, which suggests that blood repertoires may reflect the thyroid immune response. Sample size was not predetermined statistically, and investigators were not blinded to group allocation. In validation, the model predicted ophthalmopathy progression with about 70% sensitivity and approximately 75% specificity; some 13 predicted patients were CT-confirmed with GO in a median of approximately 6.2 months.

For CDR1 and CDR2, the germline V gene lists SGHAT and FQNNGV. Trimming at the junction amounts to 5 bases on V and 0 bases on J, and the germline ends lie 11 bases apart. Reading from cysteine to phenylalanine, the CDR3 counts 15 amino acids. Of all the DNA, just the CDR3 is kept, 45 bases in frame from base 1. Recombination joined TRBV11-2 with TRBJ1-5; a confident D gene designation cannot be given. The sequence was collected from an adult man with Graves' ophthalmopathy. The source material was peripheral blood. The nucleotide sequence is given as TGTGCCAGCAGCCCCGGTCTTAATAGCAATCAGCCCCAGCATTTT. Translated, this is CASSPGLNSNQPQHF.